The table lists the clone carrying this T cell receptor (beta chain) with a few counts. What it binds is not known. This record belongs to a study of Ad26.COV2.S vaccination and SARS-CoV-2 variants. This CDR3 spans 15 amino acids. CDR1 is MRHNA and CDR2 is SNTAGT in the germline V gene. The trim removed 0 bases at V and 8 bases at J, leaving 4 bases unmatched. Whole-study results and caveats: Recipients given vaccine exceeded placebo recipients in spike-specific TCR breadth. Total T cell responses, in the TCR breadth and depth analyses, may have been underestimated.

This sample's treatment: 19 received Ad26.COV2.S at low or high dose, single or two shots; roughly five received placebo; per-sample allocation not given. Sample collection was performed on day 63 after the first vaccine or placebo injection. Assay: immunoSEQ multiplex PCR; the TCRdb copy retains only in-frame clones and omits some. The repertoire holds approximately 480,000 clones, with roughly 85% as singletons. The sequence was collected from a person between 18 and 65 years old who received the Ad26.COV2.S COVID-19 vaccine or a placebo. This specimen consisted of peripheral blood, obtained in a trial of Ad26.COV2.S vaccine versus placebo. The V and J genes are TRBV6-4 and TRBJ2-1; 10 bases are a match to TRBD2. CDR3 sequence (DNA): TGTGCCAGCAGTGACTCAGCGGGAGGGATGGATGAGCAGTTCTTC. The encoded protein is CASSDSAGGMDEQFF.